These 16 T cell receptor beta chains originate from one sample sequenced in a study of read filtering for tumor transcriptome and immune sequencing. This library used approximately 0.4 ug RNA and molecular barcoded adaptors spanning alpha/delta and beta/gamma chains. MiXCR was run by TCRdb on the reads, yielding one entry per CDR3 protein. The sample gives 75,000 to 95,000 distinct CDR3 sequences, about 12% of which show up once; approximately 15% is in the top ten. Source material: a population of CD138-negative cells sorted from bone marrow. The receptors here all came from a donor at least 40 years old with multiple myeloma.

This clonotype has more than one count but fewer than ten. This chain links TRBV20-1 with TRBJ1-5, with D possibly being TRBD1 (6 bases). Trimming stripped 5 bases from V and 2 bases from J, with 10 bases between. The CDR3 has 13 amino acids. Germline lookup yields CDR1 DFQATT and CDR2 SNEGSKA (reference sequence). The CDR3 nucleotides read TGCAGTGCTGGACGACAGGGCAATCAGCCCCAGCATTTT. It codes for CSAGRQGNQPQHF.

This clonotype was observed at least ten times. V is TRBV20-1 and J is TRBJ2-3; weak D call: TRBD1 (5 bases). Looked up from germline, CDR1 is DFQATT and CDR2 is SNEGSKA (reference sequence). V shed 0 bases and J shed 1 base, with 8 bases lying between them. The CDR3 has 14 residues. The CDR3 loop reads CSARDQQGTDTQYF. For the CDR3, the DNA is TGCAGTGCTAGAGATCAACAGGGCACAGATACGCAGTATTTT.

At least ten counts were recorded for this clonotype. The V call is TRBV5-6, the J call TRBJ2-1; 7 nucleotides line up with TRBD2. From germline, CDR1 is SGHDT and CDR2 YYEEEE. The J segment lost 10 bases and the V segment lost 4 bases, leaving 11 bases of the junction unmatched. The CDR3 spans 14 residues. The CDR3: CASSRLAAFGEQFF. DNA for the CDR3: TGTGCCAGCAGCCGACTAGCAGCCTTCGGGGAGCAGTTCTTC.

This clonotype was detected many times. The CDR3 DNA is TGCAGTGCCCCACGGCGGGCGGGGGGGGACACCGGGGAGCTGTTTTTT. Amino acids: CSAPRRAGGDTGELFF. The V gene is TRBV20-1, the J gene TRBJ2-2; 9 bases are shared with TRBD2. The CDR3 totals 16 residues. J gave up 3 bases and V 6 bases, and 11 bases lay outside the gene matches. Germline-derived CDR1 and CDR2 are DFQATT and SNEGSKA (reference sequence).

This clonotype was picked up a small number of times. In DNA form, the CDR3 reads TGTGCCAGCAGCTTAGACTATTCCGGGGAGCTGTTTTTT. Its translation is CASSLDYSGELFF. The chain recombines TRBV7-4 with TRBJ2-2; D gene ambiguous. CDR1 is SGHVT and CDR2 is SQSDAQ in the germline V gene. Trimming left V 1 base short and J 6 bases short, with 6 bases between. The CDR3 is 13 residues long.

This clonotype has at least ten counts. J is TRBJ2-1 and V is TRBV7-9; 8 positions agree with TRBD1. The CDR3 has 15 amino acids. Per the germline V gene, CDR1 is SEHNR and CDR2 is FQNEAQ (reference sequence). V lost 4 bases and J lost 6; bases outside the gene matches: 8. This CDR3 reads CASSSAQGALNEQFF. DNA for the CDR3: TGTGCCAGCAGCTCAGCGCAGGGGGCGCTCAATGAGCAGTTCTTC.

Note on this clonotype: This may arise from a read error, as a much more abundant clone is one base away. This chain uses TRBV7-9 with TRBJ1-1, with no clear D. CDR1 and CDR2 from the germline V gene are SEHNR and FQNEAQ (reference sequence). This CDR3 has 12 residues. V was shortened by 8 bases and J by 11 bases, with 18 bases between the two germline ends. CDR3 residues: CASGAVQALAFF. The CDR3 nucleotides are TGTGCCAGCGGCGCCGTACAAGCGTTGGCTTTCTTT.

This clonotype was seen at least ten times. The chain links TRBV12-3 or TRBV12-4 to TRBJ2-7; TRBD1 is a possible D gene (6 bases). V lost 3 bases and J 10 bases, leaving 10 bases between the germline ends. This CDR3 spans 11 amino acids. CDR3 loop: CASSFDRIQYF. The CDR3 region has the DNA TGTGCCAGCAGTTTCGACAGGATACAGTACTTC.

This clonotype was counted at least ten times. The chain combines TRBV28 with TRBJ2-7; 7 positions match TRBD1. Germline-derived CDR1 and CDR2 are MDHEN and SYDVKM. With 3 bases clipped from V and 4 bases from J, the junction kept 9 bases outside the gene matches. The CDR3 has 15 amino acids. CDR3 protein: CASSLTGTGLYEQYF. The DNA for the CDR3 is TGTGCCAGCAGTTTGACAGGGACGGGATTATACGAGCAGTACTTC.

In this sample, this clonotype turned up many times. This chain connects TRBV5-1 to TRBJ2-2, with 7 bases lining up with TRBD1. Germline lookup yields CDR1 SGHRS and CDR2 YFSETQ. The CDR3 runs 13 residues. With V trimmed by 5 bases and J by 6 bases, 4 bases remained unmatched. CDR3 bases: TGCGCCAGCAGACAGGGGTATCCCGGGGAGCTGTTTTTT. This sequence encodes CASRQGYPGELFF.

Turning to this clonotype: This may come from a read error, since a much larger clone is one base off. The rearrangement links TRBV20-1 to TRBJ2-2; perhaps TRBD1 as D (6 bases). Germline CDR1 reads DFQATT; CDR2 reads SNEGSKA (reference sequence). The CDR3 runs 14 residues. CDR3 region: CSSRGDTDTGELLF. The CDR3 DNA is TGCAGTTCCAGGGGAGACACGGACACCGGGGAGCTGCTTTTT.

A note on this clonotype: A much larger clone lies one base from this, so it may be a read error. The chain carries TRBV29-1 and TRBJ2-2; D may be TRBD1 or TRBD2 (5 bases each). Germline V gives CDR1 SQVTM, CDR2 ANQGSEA. The CDR3 spans 12 residues. The CDR3 nucleotides are TGCGGGACCGAAAGTAACACCGGGGAGCTGGTTTTT. Translated, it gives CGTESNTGELVF.

This clonotype was seen at least ten times. The chain combines TRBV7-9 with TRBJ2-7; possible D gene TRBD1, 5 bases. CDR3 length: 15 residues. Germline loops: CDR1 SEHNR, CDR2 FQNEAQ (reference sequence). Between the trimmed V and J ends, which lost 0 bases and 3 bases, there was a span of 12 bases. CDR3 amino acids: CASSLAAGFIYEQYF. For the CDR3, the DNA is TGTGCCAGCAGCTTAGCGGCAGGGTTCATCTACGAGCAGTACTTC.

This clonotype was counted many times. This chain uses TRBV12-3 or TRBV12-4 with TRBJ2-3; no definite D call. This CDR3 comprises 14 residues. The germline V and J ends were trimmed by 4 bases and 6 bases, with 14 bases remaining between them. The CDR3 reads CASSSPLLMDTQYF. The CDR3 DNA sequence: TGTGCCAGCAGTTCCCCGCTACTGATGGATACGCAGTATTTT.

This clonotype appeared many times. The chain employs TRBV20-1 and TRBJ1-4, with D unresolved. In germline, CDR1 is DFQATT, CDR2 SNEGSKA (reference sequence). The V end was cut by 0 bases, the J end by 4 bases, with 9 bases between. CDR3 size: 14 residues. This CDR3 is CSARDPRDNEKLFF. CDR3 sequence (DNA): TGCAGTGCTAGAGATCCCCGGGATAATGAAAAACTGTTTTTT.

This rearrangement joins TRBV14 to TRBJ2-7; 7 bases are a match to TRBD2. After removal of 4 bases from V and 3 bases from J, the junction contained 12 bases not matched to a gene. The CDR3 consists of 16 residues. Germline lookup yields CDR1 SGHDN and CDR2 FVKESK. The CDR3 DNA is TGTGCCAGCAGCCGGACGCGGGGGTTAGGGAGCTACGAGCAGTACTTC. Protein: CASSRTRGLGSYEQYF.